Sequencing of this T cell receptor (beta chain) was carried out in a study of T cell repertoires in cytomegalovirus infection. Study at large: HLA-B-restricted CMV epitopes that are well studied, plus recently identified HLA-C-restricted ones, were used by the study. Matching HLA type and CMV infection were both indicated by public TCR beta signatures. Study-level results: The ex vivo response was dominated by HLA-C-restricted CMV-specific TCR beta clonotypes. People with CMV and the relevant HLA were identified by cumulative public TCR beta family frequency.

This clonotype was counted many times. Its antigen remains unknown. This CDR3 contains 15 residues. Trimming left V 6 bases short and J 0 bases short, with 12 bases between. Germline CDR1 is MNHEY and CDR2 is SVGEGT. TCRdb passed the reads through MiXCR, listing each CDR3 protein once. The sample carries roughly 500,000 distinct CDR3 sequences, roughly a third recorded once. The origin of this receptor is a human donor in good health (CMV status not recorded). Some clones in this sample may be carry-over from other donors' samples. The starting material was cultured PBMCs, obtained from culture after CMV antigen stimulation. This chain uses TRBV6-2 or TRBV6-3 with TRBJ2-1; D is unresolved. CDR3 coding DNA: TGTGCCAGCAGCCCCTCGAGGAGCTCCTACAATGAGCAGTTCTTC. Its protein is CASSPSRSSYNEQFF.